These 5 T cell receptor beta chains were all obtained from the same sample, sequenced in a study of tumor-infiltrating lymphocytes in oesophageal squamous cell carcinoma (dated by TCRdb to about 2016). Library preparation was by PCR. The data were produced on an Illumina HiSeq 2000. The public reads were quality trimmed at Q25 with fastp and then assembled into clones with MiXCR by TCRdb, keeping productive beta chains. Each entry is one CDR3 protein sequence, shown with its most common DNA and genes. The sample profile shows around 6,300 distinct CDR3 sequences; approximately 14% of them were found once. Of the sample, over 20% is held by the ten largest clones. The sequencing sample was made of normal esophageal tissue next to the tumor. The receptor source for this set is a male donor with esophageal squamous cell carcinoma.

This clonotype was recorded a few times. Because the CDR3 is missing its conserved closing phenylalanine or tryptophan, this is likely a read error. No DNA is shown, since the ends of the CDR3 on it are uncertain; the CDR3 is the one TCRdb lists. The V gene is TRBV11-3, the J gene TRBJ2-7; the DNA was not compared with TRBD2, the D call given in the table. The CDR3 is 15 amino acids long, termini counted. In germline, CDR1 is SGHNT, CDR2 YENEEA. CDR3 region: CASSLSHRNGYTFGS.

This clonotype was observed many times. This rearrangement joins TRBV6-1 to TRBJ1-6, with 7 bases matching TRBD1. The V segment lost 5 bases and the J segment 8 bases; nucleotides outside the gene matches: 3. The CDR3 sequence is 13 residues long. The germline CDR1 and CDR2 sequences are MNHNS and SASEGT. CDR3 bases: TGTGCCAGCAGTACAGGGGATGATTCACCCCTCCACTTT. Its translation: CASSTGDDSPLHF.

At least ten counts were recorded for this clonotype. CDR3 bases: TGTGCCAGCAGTAGACAGGGGGCGGGTAATGAAAAACTGTTTTTT. The encoded protein is CASSRQGAGNEKLFF. The chain employs TRBV6-1 and TRBJ1-4; 10 bases line up with TRBD1. V trimming: 5 bases; J trimming: 4 bases; junction bases outside the gene matches: 4. CDR3 length: 15 residues. Germline V gives CDR1 MNHNS, CDR2 SASEGT.

This clonotype was picked up many times. The CDR3 spells CASRQGLAGEQYF. As DNA, the CDR3 is TGTGCCAGCAGGCAGGGACTAGCGGGCGAGCAGTACTTC. The chain uses TRBV4-2 and TRBJ2-7, with 12 bases matching TRBD2. V shed 6 bases and J 6 bases; nucleotides not matched to a gene: 3. Germline V gene data show CDR1 as LGHNA and CDR2 as YNFKEQ. The CDR3 sequence is 13 residues long.

This clonotype appeared a single time. This clone may be a read error of a much larger clone one base away. The V gene is TRBV6-2 or TRBV6-3, the J gene TRBJ1-1; D call uncertain. The V gene lost 7 bases and the J gene lost 1 base, with 13 bases spanning the gap. This CDR3 has 14 residues. Germline CDR1 and CDR2: MNHEY and SVGEGT. The CDR3 here is CASTTDMANTEAFF. The CDR3 region has the DNA TGTGCCAGCACCACCGACATGGCGAACACTGAAGCTTTCTTT.